This TCR beta chain emerged from a study of shared clonotypes between healthy human individuals (TCRdb year 2020). Regarding the study in general: The cohort included three men and two women between 18 and 49 years of age. Between about 0.94 and 10 billion PBMCs per donor were obtained by leukapheresis. Different laboratories and diverse techniques were used to prepare libraries and sequence TCR repertoires, to increase sequencing depth and limit assay-specific biases. Per donor, three plates each were used for CD4 naive and CD4 memory, two for CD8 naive, and one for CD8 memory. To estimate repertoire size and how much clonotypes are shared between individuals, the study performed deep sequencing of blood TCR repertoires from 4 to 6 healthy adults. Broader findings and caveats from the paper: Larger estimated clonotype richness was generally found for naive subsets than for memory subsets. Pairwise subsampling indicated that sequencing depth was expected to affect the degree of clonotype sharing among donors. Incomplete sequencing was indicated by rarefaction of sorted-subset datasets, despite the large sequencing depth. Across a few donors, about 4.5% of naive CD4, 3% to 4% of naive CD8, 2.3% of memory CD4, and 0.4% of memory CD8 clonotypes were shared. Compared with non-shared clonotypes, clonotypes shared by all four sorted-subset donors had higher generation probabilities. Only blood was sampled, and tissue TCR repertoires likely differ from those in blood. The small number of donors limited the genetic and exposure-history diversity represented.

Using the deep immunoSEQ assay, multiplex PCR amplified TCR CDR3 regions from genomic DNA. Genomic DNA extracted from each cell subset was distributed evenly over all wells of several immunoSEQ 96-well plates, and each plate served as one replicate. For sorted subsets, about 220 ng of genomic DNA, equivalent to around 30,000 T cell genomes, went into each replicate PCR. Purified libraries were measured with a Qubit 3.0 fluorometer, size-checked on a Bioanalyzer 2100, and measured again with the KAPA Library Quantification kit. Every immunoSEQ 96-well plate was sequenced on a separate single-read 150-cycle Illumina NextSeq 550 flow cell. On the study's bioinformatics: The immunoSEQ output contained only junctional sequences without quality scores, so filtering could not match that applied to full-length reads. To assign V/J genes and CDR3, sequences were annotated against IMGT germline references using PyIR, a Python wrapper for IgBLAST v1.9. Reads were removed for weak V/J assignments (E-value above 1e-6), missing CDR3, stop codons, out-of-frame junctions, or ambiguous translated residues. V3J clonotypes were defined by identical inferred V gene, J gene, and CDR3 amino acid sequence. Percentage overlap between repertoires was computed as shared unique clonotypes divided by the size of the smaller repertoire. Repertoire richness was assessed with RTK rarefaction, the Chao1 estimator, and Recon v2.1 estimates of unobserved clonotypes. Generation probabilities for all TCRbeta clonotypes obtained by the gDNA method from four donors were computed using OLGA. TCRdb took this table from immuneACCESS and kept in-frame rearrangements with V and J called. Such tables lack part of the clones; where checked against another copy, unresolved V genes explain under half of the gap, and the rest is unexplained. That table furnishes V, J and clone size, whereas the DNA furnished D and trimming. Across this sample there are about 2.4 million clones, with more than 80% seen only once. The top ten constitute around 0.14% of the sample.

About this clone itself: Its antigen is unknown. The sample holds no much larger clone one base away, and base qualities are not on file.

Healthy HIV-negative adults with no recently reported acute infections or vaccinations were included as donors. Only Caucasian adults living in Nashville, Tennessee, USA were represented among the donors. CD4+ T cells were enriched by magnetic negative selection; naive cells were then positively selected on CD45RA, and the negative fraction formed the memory subset. Blood was collected by leukapheresis, and PBMCs were isolated by Ficoll-Histopaque density gradient centrifugation and then cryopreserved in liquid nitrogen vapor phase. Purity and quantity of every magnetically sorted T cell population were checked by analytical flow cytometry. From each sorted fraction, genomic DNA was isolated and quantified by UV absorbance on a Nanodrop 2000c. Trimming removed 1 base from V and 4 bases from J, leaving 7 bases between the germline ends. CDR1 SEHNR and CDR2 FQNEAQ are derived from the germline V gene (reference sequence). The CDR3, cysteine through phenylalanine, is 13 amino acids long. Just the 39-base CDR3 DNA is kept, in frame starting at base 1.

The sequence came from a man in his late teens or twenties in good health. Sequenced material: naive CD4+ T cells sorted from blood. What the cell subset or site label conveys for this sample: CD45RA+ positively selected. Rearrangement joined TRBV7-9 to TRBJ1-1; the D gene lacks a confident call. The DNA sequence follows: TGTGCCAGCAGCTTAGAAACGGCCACTGAAGCTTTCTTT. This translates into CASSLETATEAFF.